This TCR beta chain came from a study of T cell responses to AZD1222 COVID-19 vaccine. Germline V gives CDR1 GTSNPN, CDR2 SVGIG (reference sequence). This CDR3 contains 15 residues. The V end was cut by 0 bases, the J end by 6 bases, with 15 bases between. Comment on this clone: Antigen specificity is unknown.

Study findings and constraints: Donor demographics were predominantly white British with a female majority; clonal diversity may be underestimated. Two AZD1222 administrations were followed by greater Spike-specific TCR breadth and depth. Nearly half of spike-specific TCRs reportedly target variant regions that are unmutated in the B.1.351 and B.1.1.7 variants. Baseline testing showed seropositivity in only a handful of AZD1222 recipients.

The protocol was immunoSEQ multiplex PCR, while the TCRdb copy is restricted to in-frame clones and leaves out a portion. The table lists 96,000 or so clones, under 90% of them singletons. This TCR was sampled from an adult in good health. Sequenced material: peripheral blood, taken on day 0 of AZD1222 vaccination. This chain links TRBV30 with TRBJ2-1; D possibly corresponds to TRBD2 (6 bases). The CDR3 region has the DNA TGTGCCTGGAGTGTACGGGGCGGGACCCCCAATGAGCAGTTCTTC. As protein: CAWSVRGGTPNEQFF.